This T cell receptor beta chain originates from a study of OX40 agonist ivuxolimab in advanced cancers. Germline CDR1 MDHEN, CDR2 SYDVKM. The CDR3 extends over 18 amino acids. Losses at the gene ends were 0 bases for V and 1 base for J; bases not matched to a gene: 5. Only in-frame clones appear in the TCRdb table, and some are missing; sequencing was by immunoSEQ multiplex PCR. The sample comprises tens of thousands of clones, about 90% of which are singletons, and more than 2.5% rests with the top ten. The chain couples TRBV28 to TRBJ2-6; 8 bases are shared with TRBD1. The sample in question was CD4+ or CD8+ T cells sorted from blood, obtained in a trial of the OX40 agonist ivuxolimab. The clonotype was recovered from an adult with an advanced solid tumor such as melanoma, head and neck, liver or kidney cancer. The CDR3 loop is CASSLWEGQGSGANVLTF. The DNA for the CDR3 is TGTGCCAGCAGTTTATGGGAAGGACAGGGATCTGGGGCCAACGTCCTGACTTTC.